This TCR beta chain derives from a study of cytomegalovirus exposure and HLA in healthy donors. Across the study: Earlier sequencing of some 190 million T cells yielded 95 million to 120 million unique TCR beta sequences. Findings and limits, study-wide: Across donors, sequencing depth was assumed by presence/absence analyses to be roughly uniform. With later analysis, a missense DCLRE1C variant became linked to TCR beta V- and J-gene trimming.

This clone was seen once. Its specificity is not known. Germline V CDR1 and CDR2: GTSNPN, SVGIG (reference sequence). The V end lost 8 bases, the J end lost 0 bases, and 13 bases lay between the germline ends. The CDR3 extends over 13 amino acids. The PCR contained 60 Vbeta and 13 Jbeta primers. Here immunoSEQ multiplex PCR was the method, and the copy in TCRdb shows in-frame clones only, minus some. The repertoire holds about 150,000 clones, with approximately 80% as singletons. The source of this sequence is a man in his forties in good health and CMV-seronegative. Sequencing input: PBMCs. This chain uses TRBV30 with TRBJ1-1; D is unclear. CDR3 nucleotide sequence: TGTGCCCTCGGAGTCAACATGAACACTGAAGCTTTCTTT. Protein sequence: CALGVNMNTEAFF.